These T cell receptor beta chains were read from a single sample in a study of control samples from healthy donors and cancer patients. The assay was immunoSEQ multiplex PCR, and TCRdb's table has in-frame clones only and misses some. The table includes some 130,000 clones, around 90% detected once. Input material: blood. The receptors stem from a man between 40 and 49 years old in good health. CDR3s include the opening cysteine and the closing phenylalanine or tryptophan.

TRBJ1-6 TRBV27 CASSETGAKTLYNSPLHF
TRBJ2-2 TRBV5-8 CASNFLGPSTGELFF
TRBJ1-4 TRBV28 CASNTRWDRDHATNEKLFF
TRBJ1-6 TRBV25-1 CASSEGQRGSPLHF
TRBJ1-3 TRBV6-5 CASSYGYSGNTIYF
TRBJ1-2 TRBV12-3/TRBV12-4 CASSWTGNYGYTF
TRBJ1-4 TRBV30 CACSSGVNEKLFF
TRBJ2-3 TRBV6-6 CASSDHRGPTDTQYF
TRBJ1-6 TRBV28 CASSAVGSYNSPLHF
TRBJ2-3 TRBV5-6 CASSFYGDTQYF
TRBJ1-6 TRBV5-1 CASRRGQEAQSPLHF
TRBJ1-5 TRBV4-1 CASSQDMGQRINQPQHF
TRBJ1-5 TRBV13 CASSLASQPQHF
TRBJ2-3 TRBV7-2 CASSSSGGGTQYF
TRBJ2-5 TRBV7-9 CASSPSGGGPFQETQYF
TRBJ2-1 TRBV19 CASSIVHSSYNEQFF
TRBJ1-1 TRBV6-1 CASSEPGKAEAFF
TRBJ2-3 TRBV5-1 CASSLGDRRTDTQYF